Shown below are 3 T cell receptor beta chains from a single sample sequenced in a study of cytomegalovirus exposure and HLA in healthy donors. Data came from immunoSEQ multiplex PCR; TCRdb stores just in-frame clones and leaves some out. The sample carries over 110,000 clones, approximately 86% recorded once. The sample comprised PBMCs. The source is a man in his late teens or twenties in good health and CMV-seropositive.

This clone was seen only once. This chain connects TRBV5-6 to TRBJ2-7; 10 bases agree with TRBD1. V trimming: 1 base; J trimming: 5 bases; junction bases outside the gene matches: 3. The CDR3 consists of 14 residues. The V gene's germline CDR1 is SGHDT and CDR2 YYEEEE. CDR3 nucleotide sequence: TGTGCCAGCAGCTTGCCGGGACAGGGGCACGAGCAGTACTTC. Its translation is CASSLPGQGHEQYF.

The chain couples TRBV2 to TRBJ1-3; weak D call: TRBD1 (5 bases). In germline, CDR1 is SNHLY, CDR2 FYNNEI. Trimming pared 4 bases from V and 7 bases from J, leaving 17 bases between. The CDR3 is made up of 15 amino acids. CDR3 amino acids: CASSGLQETSNTIYF. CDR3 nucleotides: TGTGCCAGCAGTGGGCTACAGGAAACTTCCAACACCATATATTTT.

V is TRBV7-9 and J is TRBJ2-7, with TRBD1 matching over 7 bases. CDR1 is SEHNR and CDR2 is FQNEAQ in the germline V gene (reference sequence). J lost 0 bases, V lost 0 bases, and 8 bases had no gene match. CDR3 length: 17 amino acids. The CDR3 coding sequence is TGTGCCAGCAGCTTAGCCCGGGACAGTGGCCCCTCCTACGAGCAGTACTTC. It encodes CASSLARDSGPSYEQYF.